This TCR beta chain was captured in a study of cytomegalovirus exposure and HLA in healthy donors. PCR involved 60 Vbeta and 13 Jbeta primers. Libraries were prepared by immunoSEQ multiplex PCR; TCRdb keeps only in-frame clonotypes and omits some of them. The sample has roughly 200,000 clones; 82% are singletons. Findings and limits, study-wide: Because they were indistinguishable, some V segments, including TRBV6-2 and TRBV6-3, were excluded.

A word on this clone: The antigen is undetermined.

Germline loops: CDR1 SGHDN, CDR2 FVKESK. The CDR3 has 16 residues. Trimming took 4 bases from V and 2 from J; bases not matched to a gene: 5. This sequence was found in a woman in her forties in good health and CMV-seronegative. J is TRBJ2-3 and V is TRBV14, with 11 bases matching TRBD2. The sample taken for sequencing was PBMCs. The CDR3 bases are TGTGCCAGCAGCCTGGGACTAGCGGTAAACACAGATACGCAGTATTTT. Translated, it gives CASSLGLAVNTDTQYF.